The present TCR beta chain was sequenced within a study of blood T cell repertoires in COVID-19. Study information: Spain, Italy and the United States supplied samples that represented acute and convalescent COVID-19.

V lost 2 bases to trimming and J lost 5 bases, with 6 bases between them. This CDR3 region has 12 residues. Germline-derived CDR1 and CDR2 are LGHDT and YNNKEL (reference sequence). As handled by the study authors: From reference gene primer amplification, estimates of nucleated cell counts were derived. Repertoires were generated with immunoSEQ multiplex PCR, while TCRdb's copy carries only in-frame clones and drops some. Clonal size and the V and J genes are those of that table, whereas D and trimming came from the DNA. The sample shows approximately 300,000 clones, 86% of them seen only once. The sample comprised peripheral blood. The chain has TRBV3-1 (or the pseudogene TRBV3-2) and TRBJ2-5; tentative D call: TRBD1 (6 bases). The receptor was isolated from a woman in her fifties or sixties with acute or convalescent COVID-19. The CDR3 loop reads CASSQQGETQYF. The CDR3 coding sequence is TGTGCCAGCAGCCAACAGGGGGAGACCCAGTACTTC.